This T cell receptor beta chain was captured in a study of cytomegalovirus exposure and HLA in healthy donors. The V end was cut by 5 bases, the J end by 1 base, with 12 bases between. The CDR3 runs to 15 residues. CDR1 and CDR2 from the germline V gene are MNHEY and SVGAGI. Both 60 Vbeta primers and 13 Jbeta primers went into the PCR. Sequenced by immunoSEQ multiplex PCR; TCRdb stores in-frame clones only, minus some. The table shows 100,000 to 150,000 clones, with around 73% occurring only once. The sample was PBMCs. This sequence originates from a man in his fifties or sixties in good health and CMV-seropositive. The rearrangement links TRBV6-5 to TRBJ1-3; D is uncertain. The CDR3, as DNA: TGTGCCAGCAGTCCACCCACCAGTTCTGGAAACACCATATATTTT. Its protein product is CASSPPTSSGNTIYF.